These 5 T cell receptor beta chains came from one sample sequenced in a study of cytomegalovirus exposure and HLA in healthy donors. Vbeta (60) and Jbeta (13) primers were used in the PCR. Profiling relied on immunoSEQ multiplex PCR, and the TCRdb table lists in-frame clones only, not all of them. The repertoire holds 150,000 to 200,000 clones, with under 80% as singletons. What was sequenced was PBMCs. All receptors come from a woman in her twenties or thirties in good health and CMV-seropositive.

This chain connects TRBV19 to TRBJ2-3, with 7 bases that match TRBD1. The V segment lost 2 bases and the J segment 4 bases; nucleotides outside the gene matches: 6. This CDR3 is built from 15 residues. Germline CDR1 reads LNHDA; CDR2 reads SQIVND (reference sequence). As DNA, the CDR3 is TGTGCCAGTAGTATAATGAGGGGGCACGCAGATACGCAGTATTTT. Encoded protein: CASSIMRGHADTQYF.

V usage is TRBV6-5 and J usage is TRBJ2-2, with TRBD2 matching 12 bases. V was pared by 5 bases and J by 5 bases, with 3 bases of the junction left unmatched. The CDR3 extends over 15 amino acids. Germline assignment: CDR1 MNHEY and CDR2 SVGAGI. The DNA of the CDR3 is TGTGCCAGCAGTCGGACTAGCGGGATTACCGGGGAGCTGTTTTTT. Amino acids: CASSRTSGITGELFF.

The J gene is TRBJ2-7, the V gene TRBV5-8; D not certain. The CDR3 contains 11 residues. V was clipped by 3 bases and J by 1 base, with 2 bases between them. The germline CDR1 and CDR2 sequences are SGHTS and YDEGEE. The CDR3 bases are TGTGCCAGCAGCTCTTCCTACGAGCAGTACTTC. Translated, it gives CASSSSYEQYF.

The V gene is TRBV4-2, the J gene TRBJ2-3; TRBD2 matches at 12 bases. V lost 5 bases, J lost 6 bases, and 9 bases stayed unmatched. The CDR3 has 16 amino acids. Germline CDR1 and CDR2: LGHNA and YNFKEQ. CDR3 DNA: TGTGCCAGCAGCTCGACTAGCGGGGGTGGGGCGGATACGCAGTATTTT. It translates to CASSSTSGGGADTQYF.

This clone was counted a few times. V is TRBV5-4 and J is TRBJ2-5, with 7 bases aligning to TRBD2. The germline gives CDR1 SGHNT, CDR2 YYREEE (reference sequence). The CDR3 consists of 14 residues. V lost 0 bases and J lost 4; bases outside the gene matches: 3. CDR3 protein: CASSLDWGGETQYF. The CDR3 bases are TGTGCCAGCAGCTTGGACTGGGGGGGAGAGACCCAGTACTTC.